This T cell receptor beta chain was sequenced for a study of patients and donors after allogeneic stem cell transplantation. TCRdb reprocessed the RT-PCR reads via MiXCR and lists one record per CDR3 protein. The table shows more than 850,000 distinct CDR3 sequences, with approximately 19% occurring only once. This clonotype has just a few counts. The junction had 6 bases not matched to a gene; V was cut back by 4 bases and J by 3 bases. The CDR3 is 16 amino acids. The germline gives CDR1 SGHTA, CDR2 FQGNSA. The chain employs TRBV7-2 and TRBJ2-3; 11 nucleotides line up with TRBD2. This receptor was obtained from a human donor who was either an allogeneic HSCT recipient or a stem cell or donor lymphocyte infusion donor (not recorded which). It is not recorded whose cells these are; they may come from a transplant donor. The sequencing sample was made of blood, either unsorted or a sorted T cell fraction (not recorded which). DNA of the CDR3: TGTGCCAGCAGCTCATTTAGCGGGGGGGGAACAGATACGCAGTATTTT. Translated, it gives CASSSFSGGGTDTQYF.